This T cell receptor (beta chain) was identified in a study of blood T cell repertoires in COVID-19. In the study overall: Some COVID-19 samples were acute and others convalescent; all came from the United States, Italy and Spain. Nucleic acid was either cDNA or gDNA, and it came from T cells, B-cell-depleted T cells, or PBMCs.

TCRdb's copy holds only in-frame clones and misses some; the assay was immunoSEQ multiplex PCR. This table has about 120,000 clones, about 89% appearing once. Input material: peripheral blood. This sequence was found in a human donor with acute or convalescent COVID-19. The donor label of this sample is uncertain.

CDR3 sequence reads: CASSQERTGSHEQFF. The CDR3 DNA sequence: TGCGCCAGCAGCCAAGAAAGGACAGGGAGCCATGAGCAGTTCTTC. The V call is TRBV4-1, the J call TRBJ2-1; 8 nucleotides line up with TRBD1. Germline V gene sequence: CDR1 MGHRA, CDR2 YSYEKL. The CDR3 totals 15 residues. V was clipped by 0 bases and J by 8 bases; unmatched bases: 6.